A single sample is the source of the 25 T cell receptor beta chains below, sequenced in a study of blood T cells in healthy people across ages. Together with a sample-barcoded 5' primer, a J-beta primer mix was included in a second PCR lasting roughly 6 to 12 cycles. One entry per CDR3 protein, called by TCRdb with MiXCR from the 5' RACE reads. The sample holds 750,000 or so distinct CDR3 sequences, roughly 25% seen once. These data also formed part of another study, on T cells of mothers and their children.

The specimen sequenced was blood. The receptors were sampled from a boy aged 5-17 years in good health.

This clonotype was recorded once. The chain employs TRBV29-1 and TRBJ1-1; D gene ambiguous. Trimming shortened V by 5 bases and J by 1 base, and 8 bases separated the two germline ends. CDR1 is SQVTM and CDR2 is ANQGSEA in the germline V gene. The CDR3 contains 12 residues. DNA of the CDR3: TGCAGCGTTTGGGGAGCGAACACTGAAGCTTTCTTT. It translates to CSVWGANTEAFF.

This clonotype was seen more than once but under ten times. The J gene is TRBJ2-2, the V gene TRBV5-1, with 8 bases lining up with TRBD1. The V gene's germline CDR1 is SGHRS and CDR2 YFSETQ. The CDR3 consists of 15 residues. J was trimmed by 3 bases and V by 4 bases; bases with no gene match: 5. The chain's CDR3 is CASSVTGGDTGELFF. The DNA for the CDR3 is TGCGCCAGCAGCGTCACAGGGGGTGACACCGGGGAGCTGTTTTTT. Full variable domain (outside the CDR3, taken from reference TRBV5-1 and TRBJ2-2): KAGVTQTPRYLIKTRGQQVTLSCSPISGHRSVSWYQQTPGQGLQFLFEYFSETQRNKGNFPGRFSGRQFSNSRSEMNVSTLELGDSALYLCASSVTGGDTGELFFGEGSRLTVL.

The chain carries TRBV7-2 and TRBJ2-5, with TRBD2 matching over 13 bases. The CDR3 totals 15 residues. CDR1 is SGHTA and CDR2 is FQGNSA in the germline V gene. The junction had 4 bases not matched to a gene; V was cut back by 5 bases and J by 4 bases. The CDR3 region has the DNA TGTGCCAGCAGCCGACGGACTAGCGGGGGAGAGACCCAGTACTTC. Its translation is CASSRRTSGGETQYF.

A few counts support this clonotype. The chain employs TRBV3-1 and TRBJ2-1; 8 bases line up with TRBD1. CDR1 and CDR2 (germline): LGHDT, YNNKEL (reference sequence). V trimming: 0 bases; J trimming: 5 bases; junction bases outside the gene matches: 6. CDR3 size: 16 residues. The DNA of the CDR3 is TGTGCCAGCAGCCAAGATCAGGGGACAGGACACAATGAGCAGTTCTTC. Its protein is CASSQDQGTGHNEQFF.

This chain joins TRBV29-1 and TRBJ2-1; 7 positions agree with TRBD2. V trimming: 6 bases; J trimming: 10 bases; junction bases outside the gene matches: 9. This CDR3 has 12 residues. Looked up from germline, CDR1 is SQVTM and CDR2 is ANQGSEA. CDR3 in DNA: TGCAGCGTGCTGAGCGGGATTCACGAGCAGTTCTTC. Translation: CSVLSGIHEQFF.

This clonotype was seen only a few times. The chain carries TRBV3-1 and TRBJ1-2; TRBD1 matches at 8 bases. Unmatched junction bases numbered 3, after V lost 3 bases and J lost 6 bases. The CDR3 covers 13 residues. Per germline, CDR1 LGHDT and CDR2 YNNKEL (reference sequence). CDR3 in amino acids: CASSQDRENGYTF. Here the CDR3 DNA reads TGTGCCAGCAGCCAGGACAGGGAGAATGGCTACACCTTC.

This clonotype was seen only a few times. This chain links TRBV4-1 with TRBJ2-5, with D possibly TRBD2 on 5 matching bases. Germline values: CDR1 MGHRA, CDR2 YSYEKL. The germline V and J ends were trimmed by 0 bases and 4 bases, with 9 bases remaining between them. The CDR3 spans 14 residues. This chain's CDR3 is CASSQDLAGETQYF. The DNA for the CDR3 is TGCGCCAGCAGCCAAGATCTGGCGGGAGAGACCCAGTACTTC.

This clonotype has more than one count but fewer than ten. V usage is TRBV12-5 and J usage is TRBJ2-3; D gene uncertain. The CDR3 loop spans 11 amino acids. Germline V lookup: CDR1 LGHNT, CDR2 FRNRAP. V was clipped by 5 bases and J by 6 bases, with 6 bases between them. The CDR3 DNA reads as TGTGCTAGTGGTCTCCGGGATACGCAGTATTTT. Amino acids: CASGLRDTQYF.

CDR3 residues: CATRDQGETQYF. For the CDR3, the DNA is TGTGCCACCAGAGACCAGGGGGAGACCCAGTACTTC. The chain uses TRBV19 and TRBJ2-5, with D possibly TRBD1 on 6 matching bases. The germline gives CDR1 LNHDA, CDR2 SQIVND (reference sequence). CDR3 size: 12 residues. Trimming shortened V by 10 bases and J by 5 bases, and 14 bases separated the two germline ends.

V gene TRBV7-8 combines with J gene TRBJ2-7, with 9 positions matching TRBD2. J was trimmed by 0 bases and V by 7 bases; bases with no gene match: 7. Germline V lookup: CDR1 SGHVS, CDR2 FQNEAQ. The length of the CDR3 is 15 residues. CDR3 nucleotides: TGTGCCAGCAACCTGCGGGAGGGAATCTCCTACGAGCAGTACTTC. It yields the protein CASNLREGISYEQYF.

Written as DNA, the CDR3 is TGTGCCAGCACCCAACGAGGGTGGCAAGAGACCCAGTACTTC. It is translated as CASTQRGWQETQYF. The chain has TRBV28 and TRBJ2-5, with D perhaps matching TRBD2 (5 bases). V lost 7 bases, J lost 2 bases, and 14 bases lay in between. Germline CDR1 and CDR2: MDHEN and SYDVKM. This CDR3 comprises 14 residues.

This clonotype was counted only a few times. The chain employs TRBV29-1 and TRBJ2-1; maybe TRBD2 (5 bases). This CDR3 region has 14 residues. The V gene's germline CDR1 is SQVTM and CDR2 ANQGSEA. V was clipped by 7 bases and J by 5 bases, with 18 bases between them. The CDR3 nucleotides are TGCAGCGGTGACCTACTAGGGCTTAACAATGAGCAGTTCTTC. Amino acid sequence: CSGDLLGLNNEQFF.

The chain employs TRBV4-1 and TRBJ2-5, with TRBD2 as a possible D gene (6 bases). The assigned J gene may be wrong: the sequence end matches TRBJ2-1 better. Germline V gene data show CDR1 as MGHRA and CDR2 as YSYEKL. The CDR3 loop spans 17 amino acids. The CDR3 sequence: CASSQEVWDSSGDEQFF. DNA of the CDR3: TGCGCCAGCAGCCAAGAGGTCTGGGACTCCTCTGGCGATGAGCAGTTCTTC.

This clonotype came up a few times. The V call is TRBV4-1, the J call TRBJ2-5; maybe TRBD1 (5 bases). The CDR3 runs 14 residues. Germline V gene data show CDR1 as MGHRA and CDR2 as YSYEKL. With 0 bases removed from V and 2 bases from J, the gap between germline ends came to 7 bases. The CDR3 reads CASSQDGAQETQYF. CDR3 DNA sequence: TGCGCCAGCAGCCAAGATGGGGCTCAAGAGACCCAGTACTTC.

Ten or more counts support this clonotype. The chain joins TRBV20-1 to TRBJ2-5; TRBD2 aligns across 10 bases. Germline V lookup: CDR1 DFQATT, CDR2 SNEGSKA (reference sequence). After removal of 4 bases from V and 5 bases from J, the junction contained 7 bases not matched to a gene. The CDR3 is 14 amino acids. CDR3 nucleotide sequence: TGCAGTGCTACAGCGGGAGGGCTTGGGGAGACCCAGTACTTC. Translating gives CSATAGGLGETQYF.

This chain links TRBV20-1 with TRBJ1-1; no clear D gene. Germline CDR1 is DFQATT and CDR2 is SNEGSKA (reference sequence). This CDR3 has 12 residues. The ends were cut back, 1 base at V and 7 bases at J, with 10 bases in the middle. CDR3 bases: TGCAGTGCTAGAGGTAGCCAGCTTGAAGCTTTCTTT. Translating it yields CSARGSQLEAFF.

This clonotype was counted at least ten times. The genes are TRBV25-1 and TRBJ1-1; 7 bases align to TRBD1. The CDR3 has 14 residues. Germline V lookup: CDR1 MGHDK, CDR2 SYGVNS. Germline trimming cut 6 bases from V and 0 bases from J; bases unmatched to any gene: 4. In nucleotides, the CDR3 is TGTGCCAGCAGAAGGACAGGTCTGAACACTGAAGCTTTCTTT. As protein: CASRRTGLNTEAFF.

In this sample, this clonotype turned up once. The chain links TRBV5-1 to TRBJ2-1; tentatively, D is TRBD1 or TRBD2 (5 bases each). Per the germline V gene, CDR1 is SGHRS and CDR2 is YFSETQ. CDR3 length: 15 residues. V was clipped by 2 bases and J by 14 bases, with 23 bases between them. The CDR3 reads CASSFNLHGRGKKFF. DNA of the CDR3: TGCGCCAGCAGCTTTAACCTACACGGACGGGGCAAGAAGTTCTTC.

This chain links TRBV28 with TRBJ2-5, with 7 bases fitting TRBD2. The trim removed 6 bases at V and 2 bases at J, leaving 21 bases unmatched. The germline gives CDR1 MDHEN, CDR2 SYDVKM. The CDR3 totals 19 residues. As DNA, the CDR3 is TGTGCCAGCAGCCTCAACCGGGACTACTTTTACCGGTATCAAGAGACCCAGTACTTC. Translation gives CASSLNRDYFYRYQETQYF.

This chain connects TRBV29-1 to TRBJ2-5, with 7 bases matching TRBD1. The CDR3 loop spans 14 amino acids. The junction had 8 bases not matched to a gene; V was cut back by 3 bases and J by 4 bases. Germline values: CDR1 SQVTM, CDR2 ANQGSEA. Here the CDR3 DNA reads TGCAGCGTTGAGGTGGACAGGCCAGGAGAGACCCAGTACTTC. Its protein product is CSVEVDRPGETQYF.

This clonotype has only a few counts. The chain joins TRBV7-9 to TRBJ1-2, with a weak D call TRBD1 (5 bases). This CDR3 is built from 15 residues. Trimming took 0 bases from V and 5 from J, leaving 13 bases between them. From germline, CDR1 is SEHNR and CDR2 FQNEAQ (reference sequence). CDR3 amino acids: CASSLASLAGYGYTF. CDR3 nucleotide sequence: TGTGCCAGCAGCTTAGCGTCTTTGGCAGGGTATGGCTACACCTTC.

This clonotype came up a few times. J is TRBJ2-5 and V is TRBV28; possibly TRBD2 for D (5 bases). V lost 3 bases and J 3 bases, leaving 14 bases between the germline ends. Germline loops: CDR1 MDHEN, CDR2 SYDVKM. This CDR3 is built from 15 residues. The CDR3 sequence is CASSFVSGRKETQYF. As DNA, the CDR3 is TGTGCCAGCAGTTTTGTATCGGGAAGGAAAGAGACCCAGTACTTC.

The V gene is TRBV29-1, the J gene TRBJ2-1; D not certain. The DNA end is more similar to TRBJ2-7, so the J call may be wrong. Germline V lookup: CDR1 SQVTM, CDR2 ANQGSEA. The CDR3 has 13 amino acids. CDR3 DNA: TGCAGCGTTGAAGCGGGTCTCTCCTACGAGCAGTACTTC. This sequence encodes CSVEAGLSYEQYF.

The J gene is TRBJ2-2, the V gene TRBV20-1; possible D gene TRBD2, 6 bases. CDR3 size: 18 residues. The V and J ends lost 0 bases and 6 bases respectively, with 23 bases between them. Germline CDR1 and CDR2: DFQATT and SNEGSKA (reference sequence). CDR3 amino acids: CSARERSVTGDLSGELFF. The CDR3 region has the DNA TGCAGTGCTAGAGAAAGGTCGGTAACGGGAGATTTATCCGGGGAGCTGTTTTTT.

As to this clonotype: Compared with germline, one end of the junction differs, possibly owing to a read error. CDR3 amino acids: CASSVGSSIVETQYF. The CDR3 bases are TGCGCCAGCAGCGTAGGTAGTAGTATCGTGGAGACCCAGTACTTC. V gene TRBV9 combines with J gene TRBJ2-5; D not certain. The CDR3 extends over 15 amino acids. CDR1 is SGDLS and CDR2 is YYNGEE in the germline V gene.